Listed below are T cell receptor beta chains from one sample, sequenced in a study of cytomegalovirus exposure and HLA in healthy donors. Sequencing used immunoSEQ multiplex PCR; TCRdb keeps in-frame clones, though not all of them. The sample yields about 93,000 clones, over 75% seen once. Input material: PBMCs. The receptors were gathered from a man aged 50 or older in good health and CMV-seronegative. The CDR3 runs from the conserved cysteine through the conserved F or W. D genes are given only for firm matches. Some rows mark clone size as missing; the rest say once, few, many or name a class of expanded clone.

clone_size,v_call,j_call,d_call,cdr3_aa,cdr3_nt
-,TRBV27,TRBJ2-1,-,CASRQDSFYNEQFF,TGTGCCAGCCGTCAGGACTCTTTCTACAATGAGCAGTTCTTC
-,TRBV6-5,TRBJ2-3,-,CASSYSRDTDTQYF,TGTGCCAGCAGTTACTCGCGGGACACAGATACGCAGTATTTT
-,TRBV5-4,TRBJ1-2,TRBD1,CASSLGQGDDGYTF,TGTGCCAGCAGCTTGGGACAGGGGGACGATGGCTACACCTTC
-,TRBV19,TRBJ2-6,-,CASSILGQFSSGANVLTF,TGTGCCAGTAGTATTCTGGGGCAGTTTTCCTCTGGGGCCAACGTCCTGACTTTC
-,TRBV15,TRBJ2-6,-,CATSRQGSSSGANVLTF,TGTGCCACCAGCAGACAGGGATCCTCCTCTGGGGCCAACGTCCTGACTTTC
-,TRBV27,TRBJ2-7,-,CASSLRLGSGNEQYF,TGTGCCAGCAGTCTCAGGTTAGGTAGCGGTAATGAGCAGTACTTC
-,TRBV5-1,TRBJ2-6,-,CASSQRGTGANVLTF,TGCGCCAGCAGCCAAAGGGGGACAGGGGCCAACGTCCTGACTTTC
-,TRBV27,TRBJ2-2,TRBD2,CASSSIRLAGLTGELFF,TGTGCCAGCAGTTCCATCAGACTAGCGGGATTGACCGGGGAGCTGTTTTTT
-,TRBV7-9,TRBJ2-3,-,CASSLFTADTQYF,TGTGCCAGCAGCTTATTCACAGCAGATACGCAGTATTTT
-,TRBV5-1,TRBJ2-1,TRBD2,CASSSFLAGGSYNEQFF,TGCGCCAGCAGCAGTTTTCTAGCGGGAGGATCCTACAATGAGCAGTTCTTC
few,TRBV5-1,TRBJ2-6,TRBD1,CASSYGTGGSLSGANVLTF,TGCGCCAGCAGCTACGGGACAGGGGGTTCCCTCTCTGGGGCCAACGTCCTGACTTTC
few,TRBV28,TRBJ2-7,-,CASSATLPPHEQYF,TGTGCCAGCAGTGCGACTCTCCCCCCCCACGAGCAGTACTTC
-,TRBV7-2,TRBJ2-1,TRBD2,CASSLVGAGGEQFF,TGTGCCAGCAGCTTAGTTGGAGCGGGGGGGGAGCAGTTCTTC
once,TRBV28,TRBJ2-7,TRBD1,CASYSEGAGRAYEQYF,TGTGCCAGCTACTCAGAGGGGGCTGGTCGAGCCTACGAGCAGTACTTC